The 20 T cell receptor beta chains presented below share a single source sample, sequenced in a study of vaccination and CD4 T cells after COVID-19 (dated by TCRdb to between 2021 and 2023). For these receptors, no antigen is known. Library prep was done by PCR. The listed sequencing device is Illumina iSeq 100. At the Johns Hopkins FTIC core, DNA from the cultured CD4+ T cells underwent TCR sequencing with the Oncomine TCR Beta short-read assay. TCRdb ran its own pipeline on the public reads, namely fastp trimming at Q25 and MiXCR clone calling, and kept in-frame beta chains. For every CDR3 protein sequence, its rows merge into one entry that carries the most common genes and DNA. This sample is represented by around 9,400 distinct CDR3 sequences; about a quarter of them were singletons. Roughly 13% of the sample is taken by the ten largest. Interpreted using the paper, the treatment or condition label stands for: roughly 10-day PBMC culture with coronavirus spike peptide pools or control peptides (ViraFEST assay).

Source: CD4+ T cells from blood, cultured in vitro, taken after SARS-CoV-2 vaccination. These receptors all stem from a human donor who had recovered from COVID-19.

V is TRBV6-2 or TRBV6-3 and J is TRBJ1-5, with 8 bases lining up with TRBD1. V dropped 5 bases and J dropped 3; count of bases not matched to a gene: 9. CDR1 and CDR2 (germline): MNHEY, SVGEGT. CDR3 length: 16 amino acids. DNA for the CDR3: TGTGCCAGCAGTACCCCGGGACAGGCTAACAATCAGCCCCAGCATTTT. It translates to CASSTPGQANNQPQHF.

This clonotype was counted only a few times. The V gene is TRBV24-1, the J gene TRBJ2-5; D tentatively reads TRBD1 or TRBD2 (5 bases each). The CDR3 is 18 residues long. Germline V gene sequence: CDR1 KGHDR, CDR2 SFDVKD. V was shortened by 3 bases and J by 8 bases, with 27 bases between the two germline ends. The CDR3 region is CATSDMTVRDGVPRTQYF. CDR3 DNA: TGTGCCACCAGTGATATGACGGTACGGGACGGAGTTCCCCGAACCCAGTACTTC.

The DNA of the CDR3 is TGTGCCAGCAGAGAACAGGGGGCGACAGATACGCAGTATTTT. As protein: CASREQGATDTQYF. The rearrangement uses TRBV7-2 and TRBJ2-3; 9 bases are shared with TRBD1. The CDR3 is made up of 14 amino acids. CDR1 is SGHTA and CDR2 is FQGNSA in the germline V gene. The V segment lost 6 bases and the J segment 3 bases; nucleotides outside the gene matches: 4.

This clonotype appeared a single time. The chain is built from TRBV18 and TRBJ1-1; maybe TRBD1 (6 bases). The CDR3 has 16 amino acids. Deletions cut 2 bases from V and 7 bases from J, with 20 bases between. Germline V gene data show CDR1 as KGHSH and CDR2 as LQKENI. CDR3 coding DNA: TGTGCCAGCTCACCATTTATGGCTGGCGAGGGGGTTGAAGCTTTCTTT. This sequence encodes CASSPFMAGEGVEAFF.

The sample holds a few counts of this clonotype. V usage is TRBV10-3 and J usage is TRBJ2-7; TRBD1 aligns across 7 bases. V lost 6 bases, J lost 2 bases, and 10 bases stayed unmatched. This CDR3 has 15 amino acids. The germline CDR1 and CDR2 sequences are ENHRY and SYGVKD. CDR3 nucleotides: TGTGCCATCAGGATGACAGGGACCGCTACCTACGAGCAGTACTTC. This codes for CAIRMTGTATYEQYF.

Details on this clonotype: A read error may explain this, as a much larger clone is one base away. The chain couples TRBV7-9 to TRBJ2-3; 13 bases match TRBD2. Per the germline V gene, CDR1 is SEHNR and CDR2 is FQNEAQ (reference sequence). There are 17 residues in the CDR3. The V gene end was trimmed by 8 bases and the J gene end by 1 base; junction bases not matched to a gene: 9. The CDR3 DNA reads as TGTGCCAGCGGCTCGGGACTAGCGGGGTCCCGCACAGATACGCAGTATTTT. Its translation is CASGSGLAGSRTDTQYF.

V and J are TRBV18 and TRBJ2-7, with TRBD2 matching over 14 bases. This CDR3 region has 17 residues. J lost 3 bases, V lost 3 bases, and 7 bases had no gene match. CDR1 is KGHSH and CDR2 is LQKENI in the germline V gene. Written as DNA, the CDR3 is TGTGCCAGCTCACCGCTGGGACTAGCGGGGGTCGTCTACGAGCAGTACTTC. Translation gives CASSPLGLAGVVYEQYF.

This clonotype was found a few times. V gene TRBV20-1 combines with J gene TRBJ1-4; D might be TRBD1 (6 bases). Deletions cut 0 bases from V and 6 bases from J, with 14 bases between. This CDR3 spans 15 amino acids. The V gene's germline CDR1 is DFQATT and CDR2 SNEGSKA (reference sequence). The CDR3 loop reads CSARDRGRRDEKLFF. CDR3 DNA: TGCAGTGCTAGAGATAGGGGGAGAAGGGATGAAAAACTGTTTTTT.

A remark on this clonotype: One end of the junction fails to match germline, which may point to a read error. This chain connects TRBV14 to TRBJ1-1; D perhaps matches TRBD1 (5 bases). The CDR3 extends over 11 amino acids. Germline V gene lookup returns CDR1 SGHDN and CDR2 FVKESK. The chain's CDR3 is CASSPVRGAYF. The CDR3 nucleotides are TGTGCCAGCAGCCCAGTGAGGGGCGCTTACTTT. Supplemented by reference TRBV14 and TRBJ1-1, the full variable domain reads EAGVTQFPSHSVIEKGQTVTLRCDPISGHDNLYWYRRVMGKEIKFLLHFVKESKQDESGMPNNRFLAERTGGTYSTLKVQPAELEDSGVYFCASSPVRGAYFGQGTRLTVV.

This clonotype has a handful of counts. V and J are TRBV15 and TRBJ1-1; TRBD1 is a possible D gene (5 bases). Trimming pared 5 bases from V and 3 bases from J, leaving 10 bases between. Germline CDR1 is LNHNV and CDR2 is YYDKDF (reference sequence). The CDR3 runs to 13 residues. CDR3 in amino acids: CATSHGGDTEAFF. CDR3 in DNA: TGTGCCACCAGCCATGGGGGGGACACTGAAGCTTTCTTT.

The chain joins TRBV4-3 to TRBJ2-3; 10 bases map to TRBD1. V dropped 2 bases and J dropped 2; count of bases not matched to a gene: 16. The CDR3 consists of 20 residues. Germline V gene sequence: CDR1 LGHNA, CDR2 YSLEER. The CDR3 reads CASSQYHVAGDRGFTDTQYF. Here the CDR3 DNA reads TGCGCCAGCAGCCAATATCACGTTGCCGGGGACAGGGGTTTCACAGATACGCAGTATTTT.

V gene TRBV4-3 combines with J gene TRBJ2-1; TRBD2 matches 7 bases. The V gene's germline CDR1 is LGHNA and CDR2 YSLEER. The CDR3 extends over 17 amino acids. Unmatched junction bases numbered 5, after V lost 0 bases and J lost 0 bases. The CDR3 DNA reads as TGCGCCAGCAGCCAAGATGGTGGGGGGGTCTCCTACAATGAGCAGTTCTTC. It specifies CASSQDGGGVSYNEQFF.

The gene calls are TRBV29-1 and TRBJ1-1; the match to TRBD1 covers 8 bases. This CDR3 is 15 amino acids long. CDR1 SQVTM and CDR2 ANQGSEA come from the germline V gene. The V and J ends lost 6 bases and 0 bases, in that order; junction bases with no gene match: 9. CDR3 region: CSVRDRTVMNTEAFF. The DNA for the CDR3 is TGCAGCGTGAGGGACAGGACGGTAATGAACACTGAAGCTTTCTTT.

This chain connects TRBV27 to TRBJ2-7; a weak D match, TRBD1 (6 bases). Per the germline V gene, CDR1 is MNHEY and CDR2 is SMNVEV (reference sequence). V shed 7 bases and J shed 1 base, with 17 bases lying between them. There are 15 residues in the CDR3. The CDR3 reads CASNLPGTSSYEQYF. The CDR3 coding sequence is TGTGCCAGCAATCTCCCCGGGACAAGTTCCTACGAGCAGTACTTC.

This clonotype was seen a handful of times. J is TRBJ1-5 and V is TRBV10-3, with a tentative D call TRBD1 (6 bases). Per germline, CDR1 ENHRY and CDR2 SYGVKD. The CDR3 sequence is 14 residues long. V dropped 5 bases and J dropped 5 bases, with 13 bases sitting between them. This chain's CDR3 is CAISRTAVDQPQHF. CDR3 coding DNA: TGTGCCATCAGTCGGACAGCGGTCGATCAGCCCCAGCATTTT.

The chain links TRBV21-1 to TRBJ1-1; TRBD1, the table's D call, lacks a check against the DNA. TRBV21-1 is labeled a pseudogene. The CDR3 contains 14 residues. CDR3 residues: CASSSRTWTTEAFF. The CDR3, as DNA: TGTGCCAGCAGCTCCCGGACTTGGACCACTGAAGCTTTCTTT.

The V call is TRBV29-1, the J call TRBJ1-4, with D possibly matching TRBD1 (5 bases). Germline V lookup: CDR1 SQVTM, CDR2 ANQGSEA. This CDR3 is 12 amino acids long. Trimming took 4 bases from V and 8 from J, leaving 11 bases between them. CDR3 protein: CSVGQGREKLFF. CDR3 DNA: TGCAGCGTTGGGCAGGGAAGGGAAAAACTGTTTTTT. The whole variable domain, remainder taken from reference TRBV29-1 and TRBJ1-4, is SAVISQKPSRDICQRGTSLTIQCQVDSQVTMMFWYRQQPGQSLTLIATANQGSEATYESGFVIDKFPISRPNLTFSTLTVSNMSPEDSSIYLCSVGQGREKLFFGSGTQLSVL.

This clonotype has a handful of counts. An end of the junction does not agree with germline; a read error may underlie this. The rearrangement uses TRBV11-2 and TRBJ2-4, with 7 bases lining up with TRBD2. In germline, CDR1 is SGHAT, CDR2 FQNNGV. The CDR3 runs to 17 residues. The CDR3 loop reads CASSLLSGGEAKNIQYF. The CDR3 DNA reads TGTGCTAGCAGCCTTTTATCGGGGGGAGAAGCCAAAAACATTCAGTACTTC. The complete variable domain, with remaining parts taken from reference TRBV11-2 and TRBJ2-4, reads EAGVAQSPRYKIIEKRQSVAFWCNPISGHATLYWYQQILGQGPKLLIQFQNNGVVDDSQLPKDRFSAERLKGVDSTLKIQPAKLEDSAVYLCASSLLSGGEAKNIQYFGAGTRLSVL.

A few counts support this clonotype. The genes are TRBV7-2 and TRBJ2-3; TRBD2 matches at 9 bases. J was trimmed by 4 bases and V by 6 bases; bases with no gene match: 8. Germline V CDR1 and CDR2: SGHTA, FQGNSA. The CDR3 is 15 amino acids. CDR3 amino acids: CASSKPGGGADTQYF. Written as DNA, the CDR3 is TGTGCCAGCAGTAAACCGGGCGGGGGGGCAGATACGCAGTATTTT.

This clonotype is labeled as medium-sized. The J gene is TRBJ1-5, the V gene TRBV19, with D unclear. The V end was cut by 3 bases, the J end by 7 bases, with 13 bases between. The CDR3 has 14 residues. Germline loops: CDR1 LNHDA, CDR2 SQIVND (reference sequence). The CDR3 is CASSITPPGQPQHF. The CDR3 coding sequence is TGTGCCAGTAGTATCACCCCCCCGGGGCAGCCCCAGCATTTT. The full variable domain, its missing parts supplied by reference TRBV19 and TRBJ1-5, is DGGITQSPKYLFRKEGQNVTLSCEQNLNHDAMYWYRQDPGQGLRLIYYSQIVNDFQKGDIAEGYSVSREKKESFPLTVTSAQKNPTAFYLCASSITPPGQPQHFGDGTRLSIL.